The T cell receptor (beta chain) described here comes from a study of cytomegalovirus exposure and HLA in healthy donors (dated by TCRdb to about 2017). Regarding the research as a whole: In an earlier analysis of some 610 of the donors, 250 to 350 Gb of sequence data and 117 million unique TCR beta sequences from approximately 180 million T cells were reported. The number of typed donors differed by locus: roughly 629-630 for A, B, C, DRB1 and DQB1; 500 to 550 for DQA1; 606 for DPA1; and some 450 for DPB1. To predict cytomegalovirus infection status, the study brought together high-throughput TCR immunosequencing, statistical association of individual TCRs with disease status, and machine learning. Rather than drawing on any new phenotypic data, the later analysis identified candidate immune exposures from TCR beta sequences and the way those sequences occurred across donors. An early release covering just under 650 HLA-typed donors comprised 250 to 350 gigabases of sequencing data and tens of millions of unique TCR sequences. Donor age, sex, ethnicity and CMV serostatus were compiled together with the repertoire data. Genome-wide SNP genotypes for about 65% of the roughly 670 donors were used in a later genetic analysis, which treated that subset as a discovery cohort. The genetic ancestry cluster associated with self-reported Caucasian donors included about four fifths of the roughly 400 genotyped donors. A later analysis re-analyzed previously published TCR beta repertoires from 666 donors and added high-resolution HLA genotyping to study TCR occurrence patterns. An earlier analysis of around 580 of the donors used high-throughput TCR beta sequencing to judge whether each TCR beta V gene segment behaved as functional or pseudogenic. The study aimed to test whether signatures of past pathogen exposure could be identified by cataloging public T cell receptors. Roughly five DR-DQ haplotypes were handled as single units for association and clustering, since linkage in the cohort was strong. In addition to the first cohort of around 670 subjects, a separate validation cohort of about 120 different subjects was used. Both class I and class II loci were covered by HLA typing, at four-digit resolution. Among some 400 genotyped donors of the cohort, an average of approximately 230,000 unique TCR beta nucleotide sequences were sequenced per donor, around 20% of them non-productive. Using immunosequencing, the study profiled T cell repertoires from approximately 700 subjects and related those repertoires to cytomegalovirus serostatus. Every repertoire in the discovery cohort had been generated on one and the same sequencing platform.

With regard to this clone: Its antigen remains undetermined. Germline is not matched at one junction end, which may reflect a read error.

Per the germline V gene (reference sequence), SEHNR is the CDR1 and FQNEAQ is the CDR2. Its CDR3 holds 15 amino acids, cysteine through phenylalanine. Just the 45-base CDR3 DNA is kept, in frame starting at base 1. The cohort was made up of approximately 670 healthy bone marrow donors. At the time of sampling, all cohort members were nominally healthy, though unrecorded immune exposures were likely present. The donor tested CMV seropositive, placing the donor among the 290 or so seropositive members of the cohort. Every donor gave a peripheral blood sample, and the peripheral blood mononuclear cells from that sample were used for TCR beta sequencing. Genomic DNA extraction from the blood cell samples was performed with the Qiagen DNeasy Blood Extraction Kit. The library was built by means of the immunoSEQ multiplex PCR assay. For the multiplex PCR, a mixture combining 60 forward primers for TCR Vbeta segments and 13 reverse primers for TCR Jbeta segments was used. Amplification of the CDR3 region of rearranged TCR beta genes was performed with a multiplex PCR assay on genomic DNA. On the Illumina HiSeq System, the amplified TCR beta libraries were sequenced as 87-base-pair reads. In the paper's pipeline: In a later analysis, tens of millions of unique TCR beta chains were counted across the roughly 700 repertoires, and roughly 9.9 million of these chains were shared by at least two donors. To remove PCR and sequencing errors, raw reads were error-corrected and collapsed into unique sequences using a nearest-neighbor algorithm that merged closely related sequences. Alignment of CDR3 sequences to IMGT reference sequences was used to assign V, D and J gene segments. For a sequence to be retained, a match of at least six nucleotides to both a V gene segment and a J gene segment was required. A rearrangement counted as productive if the CDR3 had no stop codons and remained in frame with V and J, and every other rearrangement counted as non-productive. CDR3 was defined by IMGT convention, running from the second conserved V-encoded cysteine to the conserved J-encoded phenylalanine. The earlier analysis of 550 to 650 of the donors excluded any sequence lacking an unambiguous match to a single V gene segment. An earlier analysis of 500 to 700 of the donors classified V segments as functional when productive rearrangements were above 56.7% and as segregating when the standard deviation between donors was above 5%. A statistical classification framework was built to diagnose cytomegalovirus status from the catalog of TCR beta chain sequences. In a later analysis, V and J genes were assigned by comparing TCR nucleotide sequences against IMGT/GENE-DB human TR gene sequences. Using the TCRdist pipeline, a later analysis assigned CDR3 sequences along with most-parsimonious VDJ recombination scenarios. In a later analysis, each TCR beta chain was defined by its CDR3 amino acid sequence together with its V-gene family, and reads without a unique V-gene family were excluded. To address suspected cross-contamination and a sequencing artifact, a later analysis removed a few hundred highly shared, low-generation-probability nucleotide sequences. In a later analysis, a clonal expansion index for each public chain was calculated from normalized within-repertoire ranks of inferred template counts. In a later analysis, generation probabilities were computed with a VDJ recombination model fitted to out-of-frame rearrangements, and the resulting probabilities were checked against IGoR. In a later analysis, hypergeometric tests were used to score TCR-TCR, TCR-HLA and TCR-CMV co-occurrence, with a repertoire-size bias correction applied to TCR pairs. To estimate false discovery rates, a later analysis permuted the HLA or CMV assignments 20 times. In a later analysis, co-occurring TCRs were grouped using DBSCAN, with TCRdist sequence similarity added in when clustering inside HLA-allele-positive subsets. Co-occurrence clustering excluded repertoires with fewer than 30,000 or more than 120,000 public chains, plus five with anomalous nucleotide sharing. Not all clones reach the TCRdb copy of this immuneACCESS table, which keeps in-frame sequences only. Checked studies attribute under half of the gap to unresolved V genes and leave the rest unexplained. V and J calls plus clone size are reproduced from that table; the DNA served to infer D and trimming. This sample comprises approximately 100,000 clones, around four fifths of them detected only once. The biggest ten clones account for 6.5% to 8.5% of the sample.

General conclusions and limits of the study: A later analysis reported that several top co-occurrence clusters appeared linked to parvovirus B19, influenza, CMV and Epstein-Barr virus. Compared with the approximately 670-donor mean, donors in an Asian-associated ancestry cluster had fewer N-insertions in productive TCRs, according to a later genetic analysis. The 87-base-pair reads could not distinguish some IMGT-functional V segments, including TRBV6-2 and TRBV6-3, so those segments were excluded. The presence/absence analyses assumed that sequencing depth was roughly uniform across donors, and that assumption may not be true. In an earlier analysis of roughly 500 of the donors, most TCR beta V segments appeared in productive rearrangements about 90% or about 30% of the time, broadly matching IMGT annotations. Strong co-occurrence of HLA alleles, especially DR and DQ, made assigning TCR associations to individual alleles difficult. Most TCR sequences were observed very rarely across donors, whereas some public TCRs were present in many individuals. Because HLA typing was missing for some donors at each locus, association tests included only the typed subset. According to the authors, the approach could potentially be generalized to other disease states and immunological phenotypes. Linkage disequilibrium might explain the correlated functional status among segregating V segments, but an unknown experimental factor could not be ruled out. A few of the identified cytomegalovirus-associated TCR beta chains were confirmed in vitro to be specific for cytomegalovirus antigens. CMV serostatus was the only immune exposure information available for the cohort. In a later analysis, most CMV-associated TCR beta chains were found to appear HLA-restricted, with HLA associations seemingly driven largely by CMV exposure. Only TCR beta chains were sequenced in this cohort, and the absence of alpha or paired-chain data limited detectable features. A further reported finding was that TCR beta sequences accurately predicted the HLA-A and HLA-B alleles for most subjects in the first cohort. The earlier analysis of 587 of the donors excluded roughly 17 rarely observed V segments, including chromosome 9 orphons, because counts were too low. In both the original and validation cohorts, the classifier was reported to diagnose cytomegalovirus status with high specificity and sensitivity. A later genetic analysis associated a missense DCLRE1C variant with V-gene and J-gene trimming of TCR beta chains, and an independent cohort replicated the association. A cluster of highly shared sequence variants was judged likely to represent a technical artifact of the sequencing pipeline. In a later analysis, HLA-associated TCR beta chains were found to be more clonally expanded and to have lower generation probabilities than equally common non-associated chains. In a later analysis, around 15,000 TCR beta sequences were associated with specific HLA alleles at a false discovery rate of 0.05. According to a later analysis, TCR association rates differed among HLA loci, with DRB1 alleles showing the most associated TCRs and HLA-C alleles showing the fewest. The study gave a list of under 200 TCR beta chains associated with cytomegalovirus.

The sample consisted of PBMCs. Recombination connected TRBV7-9 to TRBJ1-1, with no confidently assigned D gene. The sequence was collected from a woman in her forties or fifties in good health and CMV-seropositive. CDR3 sequence: CSSSLVGEADTEAFF. In nucleotide form, the sequence is TGTTCCAGCAGCTTAGTCGGGGAGGCGGACACTGAAGCTTTCTTT.